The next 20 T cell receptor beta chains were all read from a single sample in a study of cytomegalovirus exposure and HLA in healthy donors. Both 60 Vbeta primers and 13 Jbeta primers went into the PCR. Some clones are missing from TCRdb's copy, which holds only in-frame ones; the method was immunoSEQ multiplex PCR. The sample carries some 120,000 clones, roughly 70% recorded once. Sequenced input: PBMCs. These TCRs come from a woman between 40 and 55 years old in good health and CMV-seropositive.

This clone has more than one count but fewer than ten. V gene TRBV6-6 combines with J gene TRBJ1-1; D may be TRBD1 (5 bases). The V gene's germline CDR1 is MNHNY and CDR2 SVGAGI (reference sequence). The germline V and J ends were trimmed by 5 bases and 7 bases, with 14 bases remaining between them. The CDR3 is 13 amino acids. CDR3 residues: CASSPQGGGEAFF. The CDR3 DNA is TGTGCCAGCAGTCCTCAGGGCGGCGGTGAAGCTTTCTTT.

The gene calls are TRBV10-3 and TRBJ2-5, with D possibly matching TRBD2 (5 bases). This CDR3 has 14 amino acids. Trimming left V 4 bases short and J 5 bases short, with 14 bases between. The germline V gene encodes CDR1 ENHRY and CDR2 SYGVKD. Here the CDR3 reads CAISVVLAEETQYF. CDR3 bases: TGTGCCATCAGTGTCGTCCTAGCTGAGGAGACCCAGTACTTC.

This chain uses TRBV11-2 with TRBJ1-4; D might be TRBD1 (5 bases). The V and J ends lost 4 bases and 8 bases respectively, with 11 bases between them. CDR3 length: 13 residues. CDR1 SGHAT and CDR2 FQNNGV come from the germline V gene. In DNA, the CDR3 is TGTGCCAGCAGCTCGCAGGGTTTGGAAAAACTGTTTTTT. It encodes CASSSQGLEKLFF.

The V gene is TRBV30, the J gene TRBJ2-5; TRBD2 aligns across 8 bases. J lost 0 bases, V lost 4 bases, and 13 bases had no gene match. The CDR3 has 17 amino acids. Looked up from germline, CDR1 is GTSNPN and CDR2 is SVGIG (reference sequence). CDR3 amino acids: CAWKGWASGWNQETQYF. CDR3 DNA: TGTGCCTGGAAGGGATGGGCTAGCGGGTGGAACCAAGAGACCCAGTACTTC. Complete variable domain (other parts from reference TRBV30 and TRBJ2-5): SQTIHQWPATLVQPVGSPLSLECTVEGTSNPNLYWYRQAAGRGLQLLFYSVGIGQISSEVPQNLSASRPQDRQFILSSKKLLLSDSGFYLCAWKGWASGWNQETQYFGPGTRLLVL.

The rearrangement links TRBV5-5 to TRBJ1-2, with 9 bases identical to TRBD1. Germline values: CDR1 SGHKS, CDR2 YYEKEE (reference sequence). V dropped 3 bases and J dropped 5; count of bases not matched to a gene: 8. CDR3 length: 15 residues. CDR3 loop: CASSWGAGQGYGYTF. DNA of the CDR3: TGTGCCAGCAGCTGGGGGGCGGGACAGGGTTATGGCTACACCTTC.

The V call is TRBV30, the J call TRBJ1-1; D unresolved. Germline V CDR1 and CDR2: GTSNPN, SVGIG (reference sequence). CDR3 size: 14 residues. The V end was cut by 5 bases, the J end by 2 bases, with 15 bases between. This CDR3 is CAWRANGGNTEAFF. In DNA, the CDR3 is TGTGCCTGGCGCGCCAACGGAGGAAACACTGAAGCTTTCTTT.

This CDR3 reads CATHDRVGTEAFF. CDR3 sequence (DNA): TGTGCCACTCACGACAGGGTGGGAACTGAAGCTTTCTTT. The V gene is TRBV6-1, the J gene TRBJ1-1; TRBD1 matches at 7 bases. The CDR3 length is 13 residues. Germline lookup yields CDR1 MNHNS and CDR2 SASEGT. Trimming removed 10 bases from V and 5 bases from J; junction bases left unmatched: 10.

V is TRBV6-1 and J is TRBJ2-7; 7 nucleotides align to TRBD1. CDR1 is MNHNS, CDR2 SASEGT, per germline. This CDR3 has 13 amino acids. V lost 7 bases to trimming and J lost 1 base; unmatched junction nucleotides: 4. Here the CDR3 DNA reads TGTGCCAGCAAGGAGACAGGGTCCTACGAGCAGTACTTC. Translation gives CASKETGSYEQYF.

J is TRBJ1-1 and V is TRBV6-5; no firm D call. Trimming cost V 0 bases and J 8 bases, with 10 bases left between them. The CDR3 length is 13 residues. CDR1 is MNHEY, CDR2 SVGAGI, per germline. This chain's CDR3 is CASSYSRAAEAFF. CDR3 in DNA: TGTGCCAGCAGTTACTCGAGGGCAGCGGAAGCTTTCTTT.

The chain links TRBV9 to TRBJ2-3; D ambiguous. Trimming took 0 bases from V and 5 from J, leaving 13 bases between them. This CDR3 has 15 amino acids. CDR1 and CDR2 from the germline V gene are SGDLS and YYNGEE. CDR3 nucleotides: TGTGCCAGCAGCGTAGGACACGCAGGTGGAGATACGCAGTATTTT. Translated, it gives CASSVGHAGGDTQYF.

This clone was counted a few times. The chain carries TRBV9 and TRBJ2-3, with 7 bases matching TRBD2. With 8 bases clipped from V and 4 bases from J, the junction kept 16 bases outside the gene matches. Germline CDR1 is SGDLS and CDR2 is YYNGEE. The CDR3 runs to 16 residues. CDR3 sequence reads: CASSSSGGREADTQYF. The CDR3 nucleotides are TGTGCCAGTTCCTCGTCCGGCGGGAGAGAAGCAGATACGCAGTATTTT.

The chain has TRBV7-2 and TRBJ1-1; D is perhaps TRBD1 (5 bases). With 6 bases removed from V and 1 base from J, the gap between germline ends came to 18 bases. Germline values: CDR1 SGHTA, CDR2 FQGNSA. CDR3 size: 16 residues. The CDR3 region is CASSLSGGERNTEAFF. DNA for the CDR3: TGTGCCAGCAGTTTATCGGGGGGGGAGCGGAACACTGAAGCTTTCTTT.

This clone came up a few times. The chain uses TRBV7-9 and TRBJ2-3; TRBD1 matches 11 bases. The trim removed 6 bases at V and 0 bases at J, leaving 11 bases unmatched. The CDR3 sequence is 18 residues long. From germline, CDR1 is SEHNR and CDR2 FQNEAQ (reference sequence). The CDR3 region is CASSQGQGVAESTDTQYF. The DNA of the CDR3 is TGTGCCAGCAGTCAGGGACAGGGGGTGGCCGAGAGCACAGATACGCAGTATTTT.

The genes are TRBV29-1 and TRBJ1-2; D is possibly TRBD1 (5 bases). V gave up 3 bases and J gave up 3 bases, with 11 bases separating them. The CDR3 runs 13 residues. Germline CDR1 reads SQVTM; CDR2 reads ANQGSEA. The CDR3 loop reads CSVEGPLDYGYTF. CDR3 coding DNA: TGCAGCGTTGAGGGGCCATTAGACTATGGCTACACCTTC. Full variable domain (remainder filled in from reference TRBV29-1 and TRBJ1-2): SAVISQKPSRDICQRGTSLTIQCQVDSQVTMMFWYRQQPGQSLTLIATANQGSEATYESGFVIDKFPISRPNLTFSTLTVSNMSPEDSSIYLCSVEGPLDYGYTFGSGTRLTVV.

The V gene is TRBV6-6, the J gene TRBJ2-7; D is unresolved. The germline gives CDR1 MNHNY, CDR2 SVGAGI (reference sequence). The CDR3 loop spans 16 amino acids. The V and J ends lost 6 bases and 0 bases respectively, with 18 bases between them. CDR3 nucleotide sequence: TGTGCCAGCAGGCTCGCGTCTGCTCGCCTCTCCTACGAGCAGTACTTC. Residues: CASRLASARLSYEQYF.

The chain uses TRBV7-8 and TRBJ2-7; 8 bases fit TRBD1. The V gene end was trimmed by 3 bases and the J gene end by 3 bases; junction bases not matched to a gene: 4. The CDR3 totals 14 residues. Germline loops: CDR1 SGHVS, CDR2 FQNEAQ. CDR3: CASSFGQGLYEQYF. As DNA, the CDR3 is TGTGCCAGCAGCTTCGGACAGGGTCTCTACGAGCAGTACTTC.

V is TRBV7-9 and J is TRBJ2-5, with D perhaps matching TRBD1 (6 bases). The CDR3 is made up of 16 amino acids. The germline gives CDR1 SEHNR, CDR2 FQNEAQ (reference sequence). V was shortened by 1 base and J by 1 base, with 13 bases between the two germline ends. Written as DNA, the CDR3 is TGTGCCAGCAGCTTAGTCCCGACAGGACCCCAAGAGACCCAGTACTTC. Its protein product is CASSLVPTGPQETQYF.

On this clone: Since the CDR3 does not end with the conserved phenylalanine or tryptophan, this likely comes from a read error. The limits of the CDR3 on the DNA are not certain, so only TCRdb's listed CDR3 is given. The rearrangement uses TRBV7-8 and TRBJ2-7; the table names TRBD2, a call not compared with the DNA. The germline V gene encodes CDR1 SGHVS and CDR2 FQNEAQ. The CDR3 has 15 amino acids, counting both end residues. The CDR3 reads CASSVRGAGGLGVHL.

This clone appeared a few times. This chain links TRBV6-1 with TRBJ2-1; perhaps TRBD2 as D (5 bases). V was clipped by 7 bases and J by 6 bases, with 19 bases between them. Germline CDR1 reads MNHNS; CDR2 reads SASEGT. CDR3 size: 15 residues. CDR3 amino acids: CASTEGQPPRNEQFF. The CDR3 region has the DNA TGTGCCAGCACCGAGGGCCAGCCGCCCCGCAATGAGCAGTTCTTC.

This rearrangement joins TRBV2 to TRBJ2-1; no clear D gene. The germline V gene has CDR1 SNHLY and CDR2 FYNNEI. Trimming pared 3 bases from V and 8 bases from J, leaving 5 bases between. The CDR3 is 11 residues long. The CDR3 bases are TGTGCCAGCAGTGAGTCTTATGAGCAGTTCTTC. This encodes CASSESYEQFF.